These 5 T cell receptor beta chains originate from one sample sequenced in a study of T cell repertoires and HLA-DP antigens. Sequenced by immunoSEQ multiplex PCR; TCRdb stores in-frame clones only, minus some. The table has about 89,000 clones, about 89% seen once. The antigens of these receptors remain unknown. Sequenced material: CD4+ T cells from PBMCs. The source is a man aged 45-60 years in good health and CMV-seronegative.

This clone has just one count. This sequence joins TRBV19 and TRBJ2-1; 15 positions match TRBD2. The CDR3 extends over 17 amino acids. Unmatched junction bases numbered 9, after V lost 5 bases and J lost 7 bases. Germline V CDR1 and CDR2: LNHDA, SQIVND (reference sequence). CDR3 protein: CASSPRTSGGALNEQFF. The CDR3 region has the DNA TGTGCCAGTAGTCCCCGGACTAGCGGGGGGGCTTTGAATGAGCAGTTCTTC.

The rearrangement joins TRBV11-2 to TRBJ1-2; D remains ambiguous. In germline, CDR1 is SGHAT, CDR2 FQNNGV. Trimming pared 1 base from V and 7 bases from J, leaving 10 bases between. CDR3 length: 13 residues. CDR3: CASSLAGNGGYTF. The CDR3 nucleotides read TGTGCCAGCAGCTTAGCGGGGAATGGTGGCTACACCTTC.

In its sample, this clone was seen a few times. The CDR3 sequence: CASSEWAVREKLFF. The CDR3 nucleotides read TGTGCCAGCAGTGAATGGGCGGTTCGTGAAAAACTGTTTTTT. The gene calls are TRBV2 and TRBJ1-4; D gene ambiguous. Trimming stripped 2 bases from V and 7 bases from J, with 11 bases between. The V gene's germline CDR1 is SNHLY and CDR2 FYNNEI. This CDR3 contains 14 residues.

The chain joins TRBV6-1 to TRBJ1-6; a possible D gene is TRBD1 (5 bases). CDR3 length: 13 amino acids. Trimming cost V 6 bases and J 5 bases, with 8 bases left between them. Germline values: CDR1 MNHNS, CDR2 SASEGT. Here the CDR3 DNA reads TGTGCCAGCAGGCGGGACCATAATTCACCCCTCCACTTT. Translated, it gives CASRRDHNSPLHF.

CDR3 DNA: TGTGCCAGCAGCTTAGCGAACGGAGGCGCCTATGGCTACACCTTC. It specifies CASSLANGGAYGYTF. This sequence joins TRBV7-9 and TRBJ1-2; D gene uncertain. The germline V gene encodes CDR1 SEHNR and CDR2 FQNEAQ (reference sequence). V was clipped by 0 bases and J by 4 bases, with 12 bases between them. The length of the CDR3 is 15 residues.